Presented here are 7 T cell receptor beta chains from one specimen sequenced in a study of control samples from healthy donors and cancer patients. Generated by immunoSEQ multiplex PCR, the TCRdb table keeps only in-frame clones and is missing some. Of 45,000 to 60,000 clones listed, 75% to 85% are singletons. Sequencing used blood. All receptors derive from a man aged 65 to 85 in good health.

The gene calls are TRBV2 and TRBJ1-5; D remains unclear. The CDR3 extends over 13 amino acids. The germline CDR1 and CDR2 sequences are SNHLY and FYNNEI. V shed 7 bases and J shed 2 bases, with 9 bases lying between them. The CDR3 DNA is TGTGCCAGCACAGGATGGGGCAATCAGCCCCAGCATTTT. Encoded protein: CASTGWGNQPQHF.

The chain joins TRBV19 to TRBJ2-7, with 9 nucleotides matching TRBD1. Looked up from germline, CDR1 is LNHDA and CDR2 is SQIVND (reference sequence). The length of the CDR3 is 15 residues. V shed 3 bases and J 10 bases; nucleotides not matched to a gene: 13. The DNA of the CDR3 is TGTGCCAGTAGTATCGGCCTGGGACAGGGCGTACGACAGTACTTC. Translating it yields CASSIGLGQGVRQYF.

The chain employs TRBV5-8 and TRBJ1-6; D is undetermined. This CDR3 has 14 amino acids. CDR1 and CDR2 (germline): SGHTS, YDEGEE. The V end lost 4 bases, the J end lost 9 bases, and 14 bases lay between the germline ends. The CDR3 loop is CASSLDLSASPLHF. In DNA, the CDR3 is TGTGCCAGCAGCCTGGATCTAAGCGCTTCACCCCTCCACTTT.

In DNA form, the CDR3 reads TGCGCCAGCAGCTTGGGCGGGGCAACTAATGAAAAACTGTTTTTT. It encodes CASSLGGATNEKLFF. The chain uses TRBV5-1 and TRBJ1-4; D is undetermined. Trimming shortened V by 0 bases and J by 0 bases, and 6 bases separated the two germline ends. Per germline, CDR1 SGHRS and CDR2 YFSETQ. The CDR3 is 15 amino acids.

The DNA for the CDR3 is TGTGCCACCAGTGACCGGGCCAACTATGGCTACACCTTC. Protein product: CATSDRANYGYTF. The chain has TRBV24-1 and TRBJ1-2; D call uncertain. The V and J ends lost 4 bases and 2 bases respectively, with 7 bases between them. Germline V gene data show CDR1 as KGHDR and CDR2 as SFDVKD. The CDR3 runs to 13 residues.

The chain links TRBV6-5 to TRBJ1-1; TRBD1 might be the D (6 bases). Germline CDR1 is MNHEY and CDR2 is SVGAGI. The V end was cut by 7 bases, the J end by 3 bases, with 15 bases between. The CDR3 sequence is 14 residues long. CDR3 in DNA: TGTGCCAGCAAACTTGGTAACAGGGACACTGAAGCTTTCTTT. It yields the protein CASKLGNRDTEAFF.

A single count supports this clone. The chain is built from TRBV7-2 and TRBJ2-1; no firm D call. Germline V gene lookup returns CDR1 SGHTA and CDR2 FQGNSA. The V end lost 6 bases, the J end lost 3 bases, and 15 bases lay between the germline ends. The CDR3 spans 15 residues. CDR3 nucleotide sequence: TGTGCCAGCAGACCCAGACGGTCCGTCTACAATGAGCAGTTCTTC. Translated: CASRPRRSVYNEQFF. Together with reference TRBV7-2 and TRBJ2-1, the CDR3 gives the full variable domain: GAGVSQSPSNKVTEKGKDVELRCDPISGHTALYWYRQSLGQGLEFLIYFQGNSAPDKSGLPSDRFSAERTGGSVSTLTIQRTQQEDSAVYLCASRPRRSVYNEQFFGPGTRLTVL.